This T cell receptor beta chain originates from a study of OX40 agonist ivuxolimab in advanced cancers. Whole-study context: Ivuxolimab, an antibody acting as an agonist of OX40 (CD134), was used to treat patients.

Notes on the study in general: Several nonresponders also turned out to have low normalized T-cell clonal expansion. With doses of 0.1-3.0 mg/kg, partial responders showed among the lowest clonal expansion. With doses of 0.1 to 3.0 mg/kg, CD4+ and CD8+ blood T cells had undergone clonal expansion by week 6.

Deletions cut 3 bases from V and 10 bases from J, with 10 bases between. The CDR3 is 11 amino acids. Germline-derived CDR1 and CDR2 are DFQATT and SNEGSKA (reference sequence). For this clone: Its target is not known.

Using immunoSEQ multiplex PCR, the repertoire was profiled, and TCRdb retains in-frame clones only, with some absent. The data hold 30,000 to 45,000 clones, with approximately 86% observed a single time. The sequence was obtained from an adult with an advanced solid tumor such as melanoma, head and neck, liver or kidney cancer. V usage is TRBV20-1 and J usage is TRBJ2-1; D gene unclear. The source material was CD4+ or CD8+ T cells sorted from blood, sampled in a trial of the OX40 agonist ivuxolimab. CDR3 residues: CSARGVREQFF. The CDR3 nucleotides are TGCAGTGCTAGGGGCGTCCGGGAGCAGTTCTTC.